The rows below give T cell receptor beta chains drawn from one sample of a study of sequential checkpoint blockade in melanoma. Assay: immunoSEQ multiplex PCR; the TCRdb copy retains only in-frame clones and omits some. The data contain more than 10,000 clones, 82% of them seen just once; the ten biggest clones take up approximately 7.3%. Material: CD8+ T cells sorted from blood (inferred from file names), obtained from a patient given nivolumab and ipilimumab in sequence. Source of these receptors: a human donor with melanoma. Each CDR3 is given with its conserved first and last residue. A D gene is named only where the DNA matches it firmly. Size is stated for part of the rows, as once, few or many counts, or as a class when the clone is expanded.

V gene	D gene	clone size	J gene	CDR3 protein	CDR3 DNA
TRBV6-5	NA	NA	TRBJ2-7	CASSHSYEQYF	TGTGCCAGCAGTCACAGCTACGAGCAGTACTTC
TRBV2	TRBD2	NA	TRBJ2-1	CAIFSSGGAREQFF	TGTGCCATCTTTTCTAGCGGGGGGGCAAGAGAGCAGTTCTTC
TRBV11-2	TRBD2	NA	TRBJ2-3	CASSPVAGGLTDTQYF	TGTGCCAGCAGCCCCGTGGCGGGGGGGTTGACAGATACGCAGTATTTT
TRBV5-4	NA	NA	TRBJ2-7	CASSFDQNSGATYEQYF	TGTGCCAGCAGCTTCGATCAAAATAGCGGAGCTACCTACGAGCAGTACTTC
TRBV4-1	TRBD2	NA	TRBJ2-5	CASSQSSGGSNRETQYF	TGCGCCAGCAGCCAATCTAGCGGGGGTTCCAATAGAGAGACCCAGTACTTC
TRBV29-1	NA	NA	TRBJ1-3	CSVEDNTFGNTIYF	TGCAGCGTTGAAGATAACACATTCGGAAACACCATATATTTT
TRBV6-1	NA	NA	TRBJ2-3	CASSDQAGGADTQYF	TGTGCCAGCAGTGACCAAGCGGGTGGGGCGGATACGCAGTATTTT
TRBV7-9	TRBD2	NA	TRBJ2-7	CASSSPGLGAYEQYF	TGTGCCAGCAGCTCACCGGGACTAGGGGCCTACGAGCAGTACTTC
TRBV9	TRBD2	NA	TRBJ2-1	CASSVGGGRGNEQFF	TGTGCCAGCAGCGTAGGTGGCGGGAGAGGGAATGAGCAGTTCTTC
TRBV19	NA	NA	TRBJ2-4	CASSISHWAKNIQYF	TGTGCCAGTAGTATATCCCACTGGGCCAAAAACATTCAGTACTTC
TRBV19	NA	NA	TRBJ1-1	CASSWQGDTEAFF	TGTGCCAGTAGTTGGCAGGGCGACACTGAAGCTTTCTTT
TRBV13	NA	few	TRBJ2-7	CASSLVGQGQDEQYF	TGTGCCAGCAGCTTAGTAGGGCAGGGTCAGGACGAGCAGTACTTC
TRBV28	NA	few	TRBJ1-5	CASTSGGNQPQHF	TGTGCCAGCACCTCGGGAGGGAATCAGCCCCAGCATTTT
TRBV9	TRBD2	NA	TRBJ2-1	CASSATSGQTSYNEQFF	TGTGCCAGCAGCGCGACTAGCGGGCAAACTAGCTACAATGAGCAGTTCTTC
TRBV5-8	TRBD1	NA	TRBJ2-7	CASSLGRTGEDEQYF	TGTGCCAGCAGCTTGGGACGGACAGGGGAGGACGAGCAGTACTTC
TRBV19	TRBD1	NA	TRBJ1-1	CAAGTGNTEAFF	TGTGCCGCAGGGACAGGGAACACTGAAGCTTTCTTT
TRBV27	TRBD2	NA	TRBJ2-5	CASSFRIAGHQETQYF	TGTGCCAGCAGTTTCAGAATAGCGGGCCACCAAGAGACCCAGTACTTC
TRBV15	NA	NA	TRBJ2-1	CATSPKGTSSYNEQFF	TGTGCCACCAGCCCCAAAGGGACAAGCTCCTACAATGAGCAGTTCTTC
TRBV27	TRBD1	NA	TRBJ2-3	CASSLVLGTGTDTQYF	TGTGCCAGCAGTTTAGTCCTCGGGACAGGCACAGATACGCAGTATTTT
TRBV6-1	TRBD1	NA	TRBJ2-7	CASRLSGTGFYEQYF	TGTGCCAGCAGGCTATCTGGGACAGGCTTCTACGAGCAGTACTTC
TRBV19	NA	NA	TRBJ1-4	CASSMTGGRLDEKLFF	TGTGCCAGTAGTATGACCGGAGGGCGTCTAGATGAAAAACTGTTTTTT
TRBV4-1	TRBD2	NA	TRBJ2-1	CASSPIGAGGPNEQFF	TGCGCCAGCAGCCCGATCGGAGCGGGAGGGCCTAATGAGCAGTTCTTC
TRBV27	TRBD2	NA	TRBJ2-5	CASSSHLAGFKETQYF	TGTGCCAGCAGTTCACATCTAGCGGGATTTAAAGAGACCCAGTACTTC
TRBV10-1	NA	NA	TRBJ2-3	CASSESLGTDTQYF	TGCGCCAGCAGTGAGTCACTAGGCACAGATACGCAGTATTTT
TRBV14	NA	NA	TRBJ2-5	CASSQGTVSWETQYF	TGTGCCAGCAGCCAAGGCACAGTCTCGTGGGAGACCCAGTACTTC
TRBV4-2	TRBD2	NA	TRBJ2-5	CASSQAPGGQETQYF	TGTGCCAGCAGCCAAGCCCCGGGGGGCCAAGAGACCCAGTACTTC
TRBV10-2	NA	NA	TRBJ2-1	CASSPADNEQFF	TGCGCCAGCAGTCCGGCGGACAATGAGCAGTTCTTC
TRBV5-6	NA	NA	TRBJ2-7	CASSFRYSSYEQYF	TGTGCCAGCAGCTTCAGGTATAGCTCCTACGAGCAGTACTTC
TRBV6-1	TRBD1	few	TRBJ1-4	CASSAWTGANEKLFF	TGTGCCAGCAGTGCGTGGACAGGGGCGAATGAAAAACTGTTTTTT
TRBV7-9	NA	once	TRBJ2-7	CASSTLNLASQNF	TGTGCCAGCAGCACACTGAACCTAGCGAGCCAGAACTTC
TRBV5-6	NA	NA	TRBJ2-7	CASSGGTVEQYF	TGTGCCAGCAGCGGGGGGACAGTAGAGCAGTACTTC
TRBV7-9	TRBD1	NA	TRBJ1-5	CASSLAGTANQPQHF	TGTGCCAGCAGCTTAGCGGGGACAGCAAATCAGCCCCAGCATTTT
TRBV29-1	TRBD2	NA	TRBJ2-7	CSVETGREYEQYF	TGCAGCGTTGAGACGGGGAGGGAATACGAGCAGTACTTC
TRBV7-3	NA	NA	TRBJ2-2	CASSLISGELFF	TGTGCCAGCAGCTTAATCTCCGGGGAGCTGTTTTTT
TRBV11-2	TRBD1	NA	TRBJ1-1	CASRGQGGTEAFF	TGTGCCAGCAGGGGACAGGGCGGCACTGAAGCTTTCTTT
TRBV10-2	TRBD2	NA	TRBJ2-1	CASSPREASYNEQFF	TGCGCCAGCAGTCCCCGGGAGGCATCCTACAATGAGCAGTTCTTC
TRBV29-1	TRBD1	once	TRBJ2-7	CSVSTGGGYEQYF	TGCAGCGTCTCGACAGGGGGCGGTTACGAGCAGTACTTC